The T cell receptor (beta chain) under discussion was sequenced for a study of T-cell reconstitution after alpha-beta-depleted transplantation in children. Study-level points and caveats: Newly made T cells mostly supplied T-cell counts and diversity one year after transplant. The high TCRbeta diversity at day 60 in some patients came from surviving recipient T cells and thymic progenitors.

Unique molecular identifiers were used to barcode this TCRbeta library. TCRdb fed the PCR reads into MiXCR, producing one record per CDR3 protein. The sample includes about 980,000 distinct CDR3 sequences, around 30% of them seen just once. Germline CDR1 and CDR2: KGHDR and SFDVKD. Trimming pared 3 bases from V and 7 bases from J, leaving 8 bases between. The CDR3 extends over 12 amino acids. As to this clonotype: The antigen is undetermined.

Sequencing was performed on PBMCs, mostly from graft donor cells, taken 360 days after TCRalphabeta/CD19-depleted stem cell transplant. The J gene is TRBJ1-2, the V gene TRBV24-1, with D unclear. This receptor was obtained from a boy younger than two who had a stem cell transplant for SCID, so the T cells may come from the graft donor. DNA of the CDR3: TGTGCCACCAGTGATCCCGGAGTTGGCTACACCTTC. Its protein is CATSDPGVGYTF.